The source of this T cell receptor (beta chain) is a study of blood T cell repertoires in COVID-19. Study information: COVID-19 samples collected from the United States, Italy and Spain covered acute and convalescent phases.

Sequenced by immunoSEQ multiplex PCR; TCRdb stores in-frame clones only, minus some. The sample records 95,000 or so clones, roughly 76% being singletons. The ends lost 7 bases at V and 0 bases at J; junction bases unmatched: 8. There are 15 residues in the CDR3. Looked up from germline, CDR1 is MDHEN and CDR2 is SYDVKM. This clone was observed a handful of times. The TCR was taken from a man aged 80 or over with COVID-19, enrolled during active disease. The genes are TRBV28 and TRBJ2-7, with 8 bases fitting TRBD1. Sample: peripheral blood. The chain's CDR3 is CASTLRQGASYEQYF. The CDR3 DNA reads as TGTGCCAGCACGCTCCGTCAGGGGGCCTCCTACGAGCAGTACTTC.